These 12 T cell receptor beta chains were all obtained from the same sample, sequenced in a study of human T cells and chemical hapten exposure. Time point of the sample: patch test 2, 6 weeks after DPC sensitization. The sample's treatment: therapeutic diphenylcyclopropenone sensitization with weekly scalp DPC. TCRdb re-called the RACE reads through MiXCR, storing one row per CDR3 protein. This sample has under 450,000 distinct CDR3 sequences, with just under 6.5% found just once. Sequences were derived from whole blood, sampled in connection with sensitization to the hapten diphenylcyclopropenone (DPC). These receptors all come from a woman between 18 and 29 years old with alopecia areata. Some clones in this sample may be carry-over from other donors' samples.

The CDR3 DNA reads TGTGCCAGCAGCCAAGAAGCGGGGGGGACAAACATTCAGTACTTC. This sequence encodes CASSQEAGGTNIQYF. The J gene is TRBJ2-4, the V gene TRBV3-1, with 10 bases identical to TRBD2. With V trimmed by 0 bases and J by 6 bases, 2 bases remained unmatched. The CDR3 loop spans 15 amino acids. CDR1 and CDR2 from the germline V gene are LGHDT and YNNKEL (reference sequence).

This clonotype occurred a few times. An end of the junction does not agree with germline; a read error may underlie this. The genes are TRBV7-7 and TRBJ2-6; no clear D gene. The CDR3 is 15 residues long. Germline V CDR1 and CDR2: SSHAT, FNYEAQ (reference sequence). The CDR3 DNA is TGTGCTAGCAGCTTAACATCCTCTGGGGCCAACGTCCTGACTTTC. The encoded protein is CASSLTSSGANVLTF. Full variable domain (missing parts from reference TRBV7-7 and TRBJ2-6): GAGVSQSPRYKVTKRGQDVTLRCDPISSHATLYWYQQALGQGPEFLTYFNYEAQPDKSGLPSDRFSAERPEGSISTLTIQRTEQRDSAMYRCASSLTSSGANVLTFGAGSRLTVL.

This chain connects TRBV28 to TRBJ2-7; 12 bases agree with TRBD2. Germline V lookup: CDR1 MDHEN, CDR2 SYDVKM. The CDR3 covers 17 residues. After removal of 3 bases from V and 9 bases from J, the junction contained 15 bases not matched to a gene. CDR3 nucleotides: TGTGCCAGCAGTTTGGCTAGCGGGGGGGCGGTCTCAGCCTGGCAGTACTTC. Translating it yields CASSLASGGAVSAWQYF.

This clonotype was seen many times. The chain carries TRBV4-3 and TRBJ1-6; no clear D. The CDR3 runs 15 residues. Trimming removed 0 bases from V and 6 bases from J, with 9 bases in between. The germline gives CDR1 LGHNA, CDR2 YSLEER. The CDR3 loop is CASSQEGLVNSPLHF. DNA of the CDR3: TGCGCCAGCAGCCAAGAAGGCCTCGTTAATTCACCCCTCCACTTT.

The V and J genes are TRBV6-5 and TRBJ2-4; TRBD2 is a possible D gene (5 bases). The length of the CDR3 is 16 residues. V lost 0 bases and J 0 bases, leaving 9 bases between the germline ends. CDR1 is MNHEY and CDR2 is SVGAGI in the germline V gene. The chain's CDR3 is CASSYSLGVAKNIQYF. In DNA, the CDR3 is TGTGCCAGCAGTTACTCTCTCGGGGTAGCCAAAAACATTCAGTACTTC.

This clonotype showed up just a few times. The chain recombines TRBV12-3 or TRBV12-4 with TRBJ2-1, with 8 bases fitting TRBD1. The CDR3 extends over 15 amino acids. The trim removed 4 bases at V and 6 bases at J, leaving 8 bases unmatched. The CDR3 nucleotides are TGTGCCAGCAGTTCGGACAGGGAGAAGATCAATGAGCAGTTCTTC. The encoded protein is CASSSDREKINEQFF.

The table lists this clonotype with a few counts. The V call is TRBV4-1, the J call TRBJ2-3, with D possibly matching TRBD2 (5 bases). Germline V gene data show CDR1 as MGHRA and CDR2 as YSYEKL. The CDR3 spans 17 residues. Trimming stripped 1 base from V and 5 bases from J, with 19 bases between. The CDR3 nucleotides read TGCGCCAGCAGCCAAGGAGTGCTAGCCGCAAGGTTAGATACGCAGTATTTT. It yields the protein CASSQGVLAARLDTQYF.

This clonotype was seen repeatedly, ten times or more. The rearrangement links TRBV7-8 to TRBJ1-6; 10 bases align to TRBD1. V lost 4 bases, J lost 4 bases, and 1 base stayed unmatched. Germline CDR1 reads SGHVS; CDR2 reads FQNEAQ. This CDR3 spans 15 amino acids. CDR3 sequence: CASSSDRGYNSPLHF. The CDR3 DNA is TGTGCCAGCAGCTCGGACAGGGGGTATAATTCACCCCTCCACTTT.

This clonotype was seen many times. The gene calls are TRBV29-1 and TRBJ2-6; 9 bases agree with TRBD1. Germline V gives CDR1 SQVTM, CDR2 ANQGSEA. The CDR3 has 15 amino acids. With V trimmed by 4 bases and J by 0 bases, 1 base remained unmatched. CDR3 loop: CSVVGQGSGANVLTF. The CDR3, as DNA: TGCAGCGTTGTGGGACAGGGCTCTGGGGCCAACGTCCTGACTTTC.

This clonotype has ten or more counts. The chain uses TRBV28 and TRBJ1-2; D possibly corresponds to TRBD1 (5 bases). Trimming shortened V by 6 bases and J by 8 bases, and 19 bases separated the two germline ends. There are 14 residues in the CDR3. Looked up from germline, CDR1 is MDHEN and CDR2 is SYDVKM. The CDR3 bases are TGTGCCAGCAGCCCGACAGCGTCTCACCCCGGCTACACCTTC. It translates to CASSPTASHPGYTF.

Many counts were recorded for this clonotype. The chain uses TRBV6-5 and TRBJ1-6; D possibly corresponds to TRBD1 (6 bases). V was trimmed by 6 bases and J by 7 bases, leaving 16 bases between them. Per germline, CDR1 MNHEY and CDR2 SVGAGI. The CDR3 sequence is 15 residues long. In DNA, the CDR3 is TGTGCCAGCAGCCGAGGGGGTCTGCGGAATTCACCCCTCCACTTT. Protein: CASSRGGLRNSPLHF.

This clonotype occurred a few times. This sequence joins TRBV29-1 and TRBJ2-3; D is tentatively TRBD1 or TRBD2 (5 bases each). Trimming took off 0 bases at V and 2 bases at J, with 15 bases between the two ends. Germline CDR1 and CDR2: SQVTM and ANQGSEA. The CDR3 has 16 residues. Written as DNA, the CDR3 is TGCAGCGTTGAAGACCCGACCGGGACGAACACAGATACGCAGTATTTT. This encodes CSVEDPTGTNTDTQYF.